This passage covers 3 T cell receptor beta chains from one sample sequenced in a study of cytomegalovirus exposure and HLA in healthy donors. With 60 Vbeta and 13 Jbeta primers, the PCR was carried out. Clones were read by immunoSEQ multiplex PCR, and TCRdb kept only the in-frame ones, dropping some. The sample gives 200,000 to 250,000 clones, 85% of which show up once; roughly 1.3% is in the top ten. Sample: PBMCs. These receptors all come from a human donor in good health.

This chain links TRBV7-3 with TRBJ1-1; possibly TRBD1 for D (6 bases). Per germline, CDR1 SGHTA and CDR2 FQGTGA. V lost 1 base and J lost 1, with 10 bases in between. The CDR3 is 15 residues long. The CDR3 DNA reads TGTGCCAGCAGCTTAATGGGGGCGGAGAACACTGAAGCTTTCTTT. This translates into CASSLMGAENTEAFF. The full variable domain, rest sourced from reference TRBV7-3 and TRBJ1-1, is GAGVSQTPSNKVTEKGKYVELRCDPISGHTALYWYRQSLGQGPEFLIYFQGTGAADDSGLPNDRFFAVRPEGSVSTLKIQRTERGDSAVYLCASSLMGAENTEAFFGQGTRLTVV.

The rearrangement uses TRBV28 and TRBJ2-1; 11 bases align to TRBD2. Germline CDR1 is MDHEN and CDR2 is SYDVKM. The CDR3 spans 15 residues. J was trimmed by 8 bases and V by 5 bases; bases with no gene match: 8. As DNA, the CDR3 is TGTGCCAGCAGTCCCCGACTAGCGGGAATGGATGAGCAGTTCTTC. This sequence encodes CASSPRLAGMDEQFF. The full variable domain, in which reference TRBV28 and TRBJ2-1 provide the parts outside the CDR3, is DVKVTQSSRYLVKRTGEKVFLECVQDMDHENMFWYRQDPGLGLRLIYFSYDVKMKEKGDIPEGYSVSREKKERFSLILESASTNQTSMYLCASSPRLAGMDEQFFGPGTRLTVL.

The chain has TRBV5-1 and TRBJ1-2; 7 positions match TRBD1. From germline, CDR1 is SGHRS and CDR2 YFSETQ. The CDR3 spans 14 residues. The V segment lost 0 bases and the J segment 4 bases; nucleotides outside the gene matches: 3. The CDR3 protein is CASSLGQGVYGYTF. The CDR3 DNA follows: TGCGCCAGCAGCTTGGGACAGGGAGTCTATGGCTACACCTTC.